This T cell receptor beta chain was sequenced during a study of cytomegalovirus exposure and HLA in healthy donors. About the research overall: T cells numbering about 180 million yielded around 120 million unique TCR beta sequences in an earlier analysis. Study outcomes and limitations: A later analysis found that most CMV-associated TCR beta chains appeared HLA-restricted. Apart from CMV serostatus, no immune exposure information was available.

The PCR was carried out with 60 Vbeta primers and 13 Jbeta primers. Clones were read by immunoSEQ multiplex PCR, and TCRdb kept only the in-frame ones, dropping some. The table includes 150,000 to 200,000 clones, around 78% detected once. Points on this clone: Its antigen remains unknown.

At the time of sampling, donors were nominally healthy, though unrecorded immune exposures were likely. The germline V and J ends were trimmed by 6 bases and 0 bases, with 14 bases remaining between them. The CDR3 runs to 15 residues. Germline CDR1 MNHEY, CDR2 SMNVEV (reference sequence). The TCR was taken from a woman in her twenties or thirties in good health and CMV-seropositive. The sequencing sample was made of PBMCs. The chain links TRBV27 to TRBJ1-1; TRBD1 might be the D (5 bases). CDR3 sequence: CASRDFLGVNTEAFF. The CDR3 coding sequence is TGTGCCAGCAGAGATTTTCTAGGGGTGAACACTGAAGCTTTCTTT.